A selection of T cell receptor beta chains follows, all from one sample in a study of beta chain features in type 1 diabetes. Clones were sequenced by immunoSEQ multiplex PCR, and TCRdb holds only the in-frame ones, with some missing. There are 95,000 to 150,000 clones in the sample; less than 20% occur only once, and 2.3% lies in the top ten. The sequenced material came from central memory CD4+ T cells from blood. The receptor set was obtained from a man in his thirties or forties with type 1 diabetes. Both conserved end residues are part of each CDR3. A D gene is named only where the DNA matches it firmly. A clone size is listed for some rows: how often the clone was seen (once, few, many), or a class if it is expanded.

V	J	size	D	CDR3	DNA
TRBV6-1	TRBJ2-3	many	TRBD1	CASSEPQGFPDTQYF	TGTGCCAGCAGTGAACCACAGGGGTTCCCCGATACGCAGTATTTT
TRBV5-1	TRBJ1-5	few	-	CASSLGNGGDQPQHF	TGCGCCAGCAGCTTGGGAAACGGGGGCGATCAGCCCCAGCATTTT
TRBV4-3	TRBJ1-1	few	-	CASSGARNTEAFF	TGCGCCAGCAGTGGTGCCAGAAACACTGAAGCTTTCTTT
TRBV7-9	TRBJ1-2	few	-	CASSPTETF	TGTGCCAGCAGCCCGACGGAAACCTTC
TRBV29-1	TRBJ2-4	-	TRBD1	CSVEKGAGVNIQYF	TGCAGCGTTGAAAAGGGGGCAGGGGTCAACATTCAGTACTTC
TRBV9	TRBJ2-1	-	-	CASSVGGGGIYNEQFF	TGTGCCAGCAGCGTAGGCGGAGGGGGAATATACAATGAGCAGTTCTTC
TRBV2	TRBJ2-7	-	-	CASSVRDEQYF	TGTGCCAGCAGTGTCAGGGATGAGCAGTACTTC
TRBV18	TRBJ2-5	few	-	CASSPGIQGGLQETQYF	TGTGCCAGCTCACCGGGGATACAGGGAGGCCTCCAAGAGACCCAGTACTTC
TRBV6-1	TRBJ2-1	many	TRBD1	CASLTGTANNEQFF	TGTGCCAGCTTGACCGGGACAGCTAACAATGAGCAGTTCTTC
TRBV29-1	TRBJ1-1	-	-	CSVETPENTEAFF	TGCAGCGTTGAAACGCCAGAAAACACTGAAGCTTTCTTT
TRBV7-3	TRBJ2-5	few	TRBD1	CASSSGQAPETQYF	TGTGCCAGCAGTTCAGGACAGGCTCCGGAGACCCAGTACTTC
TRBV6-6	TRBJ1-1	few	-	CASTHGGSGAEAFF	TGTGCCAGCACCCACGGTGGTTCGGGGGCTGAAGCTTTCTTT
TRBV2	TRBJ2-2	-	-	CASREPPGTNTGELFF	TGTGCCAGCAGGGAACCGCCGGGAACAAACACCGGGGAGCTGTTTTTT
TRBV7-9	TRBJ1-2	few	TRBD1	CASSPAATGVSYTF	TGTGCCAGCAGCCCAGCCGCGACAGGGGTGAGCTACACCTTC
TRBV7-6	TRBJ1-6	-	-	CASSLTVLNSPLHF	TGTGCCAGCAGCTTAACAGTCCTTAATTCACCCCTCCACTTT
TRBV13	TRBJ2-1	-	-	CASSLSNEQFF	TGTGCCAGCAGCTTATCTAATGAGCAGTTCTTC
TRBV5-1	TRBJ2-3	few	TRBD2	CASSLLAGDRTDTQYF	TGCGCCAGCAGCTTACTAGCGGGGGATCGCACAGATACGCAGTATTTT
TRBV9	TRBJ2-5	-	TRBD2	CASSAGDGRGQETQYF	TGTGCCAGCAGCGCAGGAGACGGGAGGGGCCAAGAGACCCAGTACTTC
TRBV4-3	TRBJ1-2	-	-	CASSPRDNYGYTF	TGCGCCAGCAGCCCCCGGGACAACTATGGCTACACCTTC
TRBV27	TRBJ2-1	-	TRBD1	CASSHTGQGIFGNEQFF	TGTGCCAGCAGTCATACGGGACAGGGCATTTTTGGCAATGAGCAGTTCTTC
TRBV7-2	TRBJ1-6	many	-	CASSLAHLTAIFNSPLHF	TGTGCCAGCAGCTTAGCGCACCTAACAGCAATTTTTAATTCACCCCTCCACTTT
TRBV4-2	TRBJ1-2	once	TRBD1	CASSQDVSKGQKYGYTF	TGTGCCAGCAGCCAAGATGTTAGTAAGGGACAGAAATATGGCTACACCTTC
TRBV7-9	TRBJ1-5	-	-	CASSLDGFNQPQHF	TGTGCCAGCAGCTTGGACGGGTTCAATCAGCCCCAGCATTTT
TRBV9	TRBJ2-5	-	-	CASSTLEGGSQETQYF	TGTGCCAGCAGCACCCTAGAGGGGGGTTCCCAAGAGACCCAGTACTTC
TRBV7-9	TRBJ2-5	once	TRBD1	CASSFGQAAYQETQYF	TGTGCCAGCAGCTTTGGACAGGCCGCATACCAAGAGACCCAGTACTTC
TRBV10-3	TRBJ2-1	-	-	CAIRRPGDEQFF	TGTGCCATCAGAAGACCGGGCGATGAGCAGTTCTTC
TRBV29-1	TRBJ2-3	-	-	CSVRQGSSGVTDTQYF	TGCAGCGTTCGACAGGGGTCTAGCGGGGTCACAGATACGCAGTATTTT
TRBV11-1	TRBJ2-3	few	TRBD2	CASSLRAGVTDTQYF	TGTGCCAGCAGCTTACGAGCGGGGGTAACAGATACGCAGTATTTT
TRBV28	TRBJ2-1	few	-	CASQQGREQFF	TGTGCCAGCCAACAGGGCCGAGAGCAGTTCTTC
TRBV29-1	TRBJ2-5	few	-	CSVGHGEQETQYF	TGCAGCGTTGGGCACGGGGAACAAGAGACCCAGTACTTC
TRBV29-1	TRBJ2-2	-	-	CSVPTLGQNTGELFF	TGCAGCGTTCCCACATTGGGACAGAACACCGGGGAGCTGTTTTTT
TRBV6-1	TRBJ2-4	-	-	CASRPLAKNIQYF	TGTGCCAGCAGGCCGCTAGCCAAAAACATTCAGTACTTC
TRBV29-1	TRBJ2-7	-	-	CSGGADPYEQYF	TGCAGCGGTGGGGCAGACCCCTACGAGCAGTACTTC
TRBV28	TRBJ1-4	-	-	CASREREKLFF	TGTGCCAGCAGAGAGCGTGAAAAACTGTTTTTT
TRBV5-6	TRBJ2-7	-	TRBD1	CASRTTGAYEQYF	TGTGCCAGCAGGACCACAGGGGCCTACGAGCAGTACTTC
TRBV9	TRBJ2-2	-	-	CASSVNGELFF	TGTGCCAGCAGCGTGAACGGGGAGCTGTTTTTT
TRBV4-3	TRBJ2-6	-	-	CASSQDLGLFSGANVLTF	TGCGCCAGCAGCCAAGATCTCGGCCTTTTCTCTGGGGCCAACGTCCTGACTTTC
TRBV30	TRBJ2-1	-	-	CAWSVRGAEQFF	TGTGCCTGGAGTGTAAGGGGGGCCGAGCAGTTCTTC
TRBV7-8	TRBJ1-1	few	-	CASRPRGRRAFF	TGTGCCAGCAGACCCCGCGGGCGGCGGGCTTTCTTT
TRBV29-1	TRBJ2-5	-	TRBD2	CSVFRLAGEQETQYF	TGCAGCGTTTTCAGACTAGCGGGGGAACAAGAGACCCAGTACTTC
TRBV2	TRBJ2-2	-	-	CASSPQNTGELFF	TGTGCCAGCAGTCCCCAGAACACCGGGGAGCTGTTTTTT
TRBV29-1	TRBJ1-2	few	-	CSVEGAENYGYTF	TGCAGCGTTGAAGGTGCTGAGAACTATGGCTACACCTTC
TRBV28	TRBJ2-5	-	TRBD1	CATGSWRETQYF	TGCGCGACAGGGAGTTGGCGCGAGACCCAGTACTTC
TRBV25-1	TRBJ2-5	-	-	CASSAWAAQETQYF	TGTGCCAGCAGTGCCTGGGCAGCTCAAGAGACCCAGTACTTC
TRBV7-7	TRBJ2-7	few	-	CASSSGTTYEQYF	TGTGCCAGCAGCTCCGGGACGACCTACGAGCAGTACTTC
TRBV5-1	TRBJ1-2	-	-	CASSFERYGYTF	TGCGCCAGCAGTTTCGAGCGGTATGGCTACACCTTC
TRBV7-2	TRBJ2-3	few	-	CASSLAYREADTQYF	TGTGCCAGCAGCTTAGCGTACAGGGAGGCAGATACGCAGTATTTT
TRBV4-3	TRBJ2-1	-	-	CASSQEGTNEQFF	TGCGCCAGCAGCCAGGAAGGGACCAATGAGCAGTTCTTC
TRBV7-2	TRBJ2-7	-	TRBD2	CASSSLAGSYEQYF	TGTGCCAGCAGCTCACTAGCGGGCTCCTACGAGCAGTACTTC
TRBV7-9	TRBJ2-7	few	-	CASSLNQGQYF	TGTGCCAGCAGCTTAAACCAGGGGCAGTACTTC
TRBV7-8	TRBJ1-1	few	TRBD1	CASSRGQGGIAEAFF	TGTGCCAGCAGCCGAGGACAGGGAGGGATTGCTGAAGCTTTCTTT
TRBV14	TRBJ1-4	few	TRBD1	CASSRHGQGNEKLFF	TGTGCCAGCAGCCGCCACGGACAGGGGAATGAAAAACTGTTTTTT
TRBV9	TRBJ2-7	few	-	CASSISGTSYEQYF	TGTGCCAGCAGCATATCCGGGACCTCCTACGAGCAGTACTTC
TRBV18	TRBJ1-2	-	TRBD1	CASSPPDRGGYTF	TGTGCCAGCTCACCTCCCGACAGGGGTGGCTACACCTTC
TRBV4-2	TRBJ2-1	medium-sized	TRBD2	CASSQDPSGGMNEQFF	TGTGCCAGCAGCCAAGACCCAAGCGGGGGAATGAATGAGCAGTTCTTC
TRBV2	TRBJ2-5	few	-	CASNGEETQYF	TGTGCCAGCAATGGGGAAGAGACCCAGTACTTC
TRBV10-3	TRBJ2-5	few	-	CAISVRGEETQYF	TGTGCCATCAGTGTTAGAGGGGAAGAGACCCAGTACTTC
TRBV30	TRBJ1-4	few	-	CAWSAAGGGEKLFF	TGTGCCTGGAGCGCCGCGGGGGGAGGAGAAAAACTGTTTTTT
TRBV7-2	TRBJ2-7	-	TRBD2	CASRASVIPAGVYEQYF	TGTGCCAGCAGGGCCTCGGTCATCCCAGCGGGGGTCTACGAGCAGTACTTC
TRBV7-2	TRBJ2-1	few	-	CASSTDTDNEQFF	TGTGCCAGCAGCACCGACACAGACAATGAGCAGTTCTTC